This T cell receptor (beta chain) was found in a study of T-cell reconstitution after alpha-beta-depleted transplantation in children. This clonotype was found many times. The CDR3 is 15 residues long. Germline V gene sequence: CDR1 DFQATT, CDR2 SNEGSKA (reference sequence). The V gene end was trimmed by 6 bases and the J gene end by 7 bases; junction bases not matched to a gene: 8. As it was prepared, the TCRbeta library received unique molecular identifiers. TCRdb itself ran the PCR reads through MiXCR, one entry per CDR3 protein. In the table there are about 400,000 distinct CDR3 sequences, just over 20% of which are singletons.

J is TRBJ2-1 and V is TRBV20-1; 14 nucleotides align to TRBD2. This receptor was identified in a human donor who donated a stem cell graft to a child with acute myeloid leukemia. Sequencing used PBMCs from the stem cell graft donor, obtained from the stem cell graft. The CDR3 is CSAQGLAGVLNEQFF. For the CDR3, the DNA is TGCAGTGCCCAGGGACTAGCGGGAGTCTTGAATGAGCAGTTCTTC.